The 16 T cell receptor beta chains given below trace back to one sample, sequenced in a study of identical twins. TCRdb itself ran the 5' RACE reads through MiXCR, one entry per CDR3 protein. Here the sample spans 1.5 million to 2 million distinct CDR3 sequences, less than 35% being singletons. The sequenced material came from cord blood. The origin of the receptors is a newborn girl in good health.

A remark on this clonotype: At one end the junction does not follow the germline gene, possibly because of a read error. The chain recombines TRBV27 with TRBJ2-7; D might be TRBD1 or TRBD2, each matching 5 bases. CDR1 and CDR2 (germline): MNHEY, SMNVEV (reference sequence). The CDR3 consists of 15 residues. The CDR3 bases are TGTGCCGGCAGTTTGTCGGGGCGGCCCTCATACGAGCAGTACTTC. Translated, it gives CAGSLSGRPSYEQYF.

CDR3 coding DNA: TGTGCCAGCAGTTTAGATTGGTTTCTTGCCACTTTAGAGGGAGGGCATGGGGATGAGCAGTTCTTC. Its translation is CASSLDWFLATLEGGHGDEQFF. This chain joins TRBV12-3 or TRBV12-4 and TRBJ2-1, with TRBD2 identical over 7 bases. The V segment lost 1 base and the J segment 8 bases; nucleotides outside the gene matches: 29. The CDR3 length is 22 residues.

The chain joins TRBV21-1 to TRBJ2-5; the table's D call of TRBD1 was not tested on the DNA. Matching the DNA end better, TRBJ2-7 makes the J call doubtful. TRBV21-1 is a known pseudogene. The CDR3 totals 14 residues. The DNA for the CDR3 is TGTGCCAGCAGCTCCCCGGGACAGGGCAACGAGCAGTACTTC. Amino acids: CASSSPGQGNEQYF.

This chain joins TRBV5-6 and TRBJ2-7, with D tentatively TRBD1 (7 bases). V was trimmed by 7 bases and J by 0 bases, leaving 14 bases between them. CDR3 size: 14 residues. CDR1 is SGHDT, CDR2 YYEEEE, per germline. The CDR3 is CASCYRGGSYEQYF. CDR3 bases: TGTGCCAGCTGTTACAGGGGAGGCTCCTACGAGCAGTACTTC. The full variable domain, completed using reference TRBV5-6 and TRBJ2-7, is DAGVTQSPTHLIKTRGQQVTLRCSPKSGHDTVSWYQQALGQGPQFIFQYYEEEERQRGNFPDRFSGHQFPNYSSELNVNALLLGDSALYLCASCYRGGSYEQYFGPGTRLTVT.

The J gene is TRBJ2-1, the V gene TRBV24-1; D gene uncertain. V lost 1 base and J 8 bases, leaving 8 bases between the germline ends. Germline V gene lookup returns CDR1 KGHDR and CDR2 SFDVKD. The CDR3 covers 13 residues. The CDR3, as DNA: TGTGCCACCAGTGATTTCAGCCGCCATGAGCAGTTCTTC. Translating gives CATSDFSRHEQFF.

The genes are TRBV5-1 and TRBJ2-1, with 7 bases lining up with TRBD2. With the DNA end fitting TRBJ2-7 better, the J assignment may be wrong. Germline V gene lookup returns CDR1 SGHRS and CDR2 YFSETQ. The CDR3 is 19 residues long. The CDR3 protein is CASSSLAGPGTKRYNEQYF. In nucleotides, the CDR3 is TGCGCCAGCAGCTCACTCGCTGGGCCCGGGACTAAGAGGTACAATGAGCAGTACTTC.

CDR3 protein: CATSTLLGEASNQPQHF. CDR3 nucleotide sequence: TGTGCCACCAGCACCCTACTGGGGGAAGCGAGCAATCAGCCCCAGCATTTT. The chain links TRBV15 to TRBJ1-5, with D possibly being TRBD1 (5 bases). The germline V and J ends were trimmed by 4 bases and 1 base, with 17 bases remaining between them. There are 17 residues in the CDR3. Germline V gene lookup returns CDR1 LNHNV and CDR2 YYDKDF (reference sequence).

J is TRBJ2-1 and V is TRBV20-1, with D possibly TRBD2 on 5 matching bases. The CDR3 contains 13 residues. Per germline, CDR1 DFQATT and CDR2 SNEGSKA (reference sequence). The V gene lost 3 bases and the J gene lost 8 bases, with 14 bases spanning the gap. The CDR3 protein is CSARPGKHHEQFF. CDR3 nucleotide sequence: TGCAGTGCTAGGCCCGGGAAACACCATGAGCAGTTCTTC.

The chain employs TRBV12-5 and TRBJ1-5; 7 positions match TRBD1. J was trimmed by 0 bases and V by 0 bases; bases with no gene match: 20. The CDR3 is made up of 22 amino acids. Germline V lookup: CDR1 LGHNT, CDR2 FRNRAP. Here the CDR3 reads CASGLVPSTGPNSQYSNQPQHF. CDR3 bases: TGTGCTAGTGGTTTGGTACCCTCGACAGGGCCCAACTCCCAGTATAGCAATCAGCCCCAGCATTTT.

This chain joins TRBV29-1 and TRBJ2-2, with 8 positions matching TRBD1. The CDR3 length is 15 residues. J lost 5 bases, V lost 3 bases, and 8 bases had no gene match. Germline loops: CDR1 SQVTM, CDR2 ANQGSEA. CDR3 DNA: TGCAGCGTTGACCCGGACAGGGCGGTAACCGGGGAGCTGTTTTTT. Its protein is CSVDPDRAVTGELFF.

As to this clonotype: One end of the junction does not line up with germline, which may come from a read error. The genes are TRBV20-1 and TRBJ1-5; unclear D gene. This CDR3 region has 15 residues. Looked up from germline, CDR1 is DFQATT and CDR2 is SNEGSKA (reference sequence). The CDR3 DNA reads as TGCAGTGCTAGAGATCGGGTAAGAAGCAGTCAGCCCCAGCATTTT. Amino acids: CSARDRVRSSQPQHF.

The chain couples TRBV30 to TRBJ1-6; D is possibly TRBD1 (5 bases). V lost 4 bases and J 10 bases, leaving 14 bases between the germline ends. Germline CDR1 and CDR2: GTSNPN and SVGIG (reference sequence). CDR3 length: 13 residues. The DNA for the CDR3 is TGTGCCTGGACTAGGACATTGGCCTCACCCCTCCACTTT. This encodes CAWTRTLASPLHF.

In regard to this clonotype: A much larger clone lies a single base off, so this may be a read error. This chain links TRBV15 with TRBJ2-7; no reliable D call. CDR3 size: 11 residues. Germline V gene sequence: CDR1 LNHNV, CDR2 YYDKDF (reference sequence). For the CDR3, the DNA is TGTACCACCAGCAGTAACTACGAGCAGTACTTC. Residues: CTTSSNYEQYF.

In its sample, this clonotype was seen a few times. In nucleotides, the CDR3 is TGTGCCAGCAGTTTCGACCTGCCGCCTTACGAGCAGTACTTC. It codes for CASSFDLPPYEQYF. The chain joins TRBV12-3 or TRBV12-4 to TRBJ2-7; D gene unclear. There are 14 residues in the CDR3. Trimming removed 3 bases at V and 4 bases at J, with 13 bases between.

Many counts were recorded for this clonotype. The J gene is TRBJ1-6, the V gene TRBV6-5, with 10 bases that match TRBD1. Trimming took 6 bases from V and 7 from J; bases not matched to a gene: 3. Germline assignment: CDR1 MNHEY and CDR2 SVGAGI. CDR3 length: 14 amino acids. The CDR3 DNA follows: TGTGCCAGCAGAGGGGGACAGGGGAATTCACCCCTCCACTTT. This translates into CASRGGQGNSPLHF.

V usage is TRBV12-5 and J usage is TRBJ2-3, with D tentatively TRBD1 (5 bases). The CDR3 totals 15 residues. Germline CDR1 is LGHNT and CDR2 is FRNRAP. Trimming cost V 0 bases and J 0 bases, with 7 bases left between them. For the CDR3, the DNA is TGTGCTAGTGGTTTGGTAAAGGGGAGCACAGATACGCAGTATTTT. This sequence encodes CASGLVKGSTDTQYF. Based on the CDR3 plus reference TRBV12-5 and TRBJ2-3, the full variable domain is DARVTQTPRHKVTEMGQEVTMRCQPILGHNTVFWYRQTMMQGLELLAYFRNRAPLDDSGMPKDRFSAEMPDATLATLKIQPSEPRDSAVYFCASGLVKGSTDTQYFGPGTRLTVL.